This T cell receptor (beta chain) was documented in a study of shared clonotypes between healthy human individuals. CDR3 length: 14 amino acids. Germline loops: CDR1 SGHNT, CDR2 YYREEE (reference sequence). The trim removed 4 bases at V and 4 bases at J, leaving 7 bases unmatched. The assay was immunoSEQ multiplex PCR, and TCRdb's table has in-frame clones only and misses some. The sample has more than 550,000 clones, roughly 87% seen once. The chain joins TRBV5-4 to TRBJ2-7; 8 positions agree with TRBD2. The sequenced sample consisted of memory CD8+ T cells from PBMCs. Specified subset: CD45RO+ cells pooled with CCR7-negative TemRA cells. This receptor was identified in a man aged 18-30 years in good health. Some clones in this sample may be carry-over from other donors' samples. CDR3 loop: CASSKREKQYEQYF. In nucleotides, the CDR3 is TGTGCCAGCAGCAAGCGGGAGAAGCAGTACGAGCAGTACTTC.